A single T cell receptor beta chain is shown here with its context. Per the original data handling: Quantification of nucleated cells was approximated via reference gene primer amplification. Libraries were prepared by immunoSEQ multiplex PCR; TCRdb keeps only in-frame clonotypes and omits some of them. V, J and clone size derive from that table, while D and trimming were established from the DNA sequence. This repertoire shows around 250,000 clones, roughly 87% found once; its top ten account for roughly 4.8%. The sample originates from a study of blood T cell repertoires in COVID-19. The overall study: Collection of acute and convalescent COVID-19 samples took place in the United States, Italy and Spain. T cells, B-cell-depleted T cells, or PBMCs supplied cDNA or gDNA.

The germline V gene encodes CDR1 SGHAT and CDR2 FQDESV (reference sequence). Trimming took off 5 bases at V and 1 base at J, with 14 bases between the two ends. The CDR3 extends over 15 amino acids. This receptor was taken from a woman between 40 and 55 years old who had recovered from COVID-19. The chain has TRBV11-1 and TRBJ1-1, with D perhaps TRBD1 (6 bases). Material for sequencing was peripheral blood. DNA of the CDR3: TGTGCCAGCAGCGTCGACAGGACTTCGAACACTGAAGCTTTCTTT. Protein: CASSVDRTSNTEAFF.